This TCR beta chain emerged from a study of T cell responses to AZD1222 COVID-19 vaccine. Concerning this clone: Antigen: not known.

The ends were cut back, 9 bases at V and 1 base at J, with 16 bases in the middle. This CDR3 spans 15 amino acids. The germline V gene encodes CDR1 SNHLY and CDR2 FYNNEI. The assay was immunoSEQ multiplex PCR, and TCRdb's table has in-frame clones only and misses some. Altogether 140,000 to 150,000 clones are present, under 95% being singletons, with the ten largest covering 5.2%. Study outcomes and limitations: As reported, nearly half of all spike-specific TCRs target variant regions that are unmutated. Spike-spanning, vaccine-associated CD4 TCRs were dominant at 160-218 and 743-854. Donor demographics were predominantly white British with a female majority; clonal diversity may be underestimated. All repertoire sampling was performed exclusively after the peak T cell response.

J is TRBJ1-5 and V is TRBV2; no clear D. The specimen was peripheral blood, collected on day 0 of AZD1222 vaccination. This sequence originates from an adult in good health. Here the CDR3 reads CASTQANGSNQPQHF. For the CDR3, the DNA is TGTGCCAGTACCCAGGCAAACGGGAGCAATCAGCCCCAGCATTTT.